This TCR beta chain was identified in a study of blood T cell repertoires in COVID-19. Study-level information: COVID-19 samples, acute and convalescent, were from the United States, Italy and Spain. T cells, B-cell-depleted T cells, or PBMCs supplied cDNA or gDNA.

V was shortened by 0 bases and J by 4 bases, with 6 bases between the two germline ends. Germline CDR1 and CDR2: LNHNV and YYDKDF (reference sequence). The CDR3 runs to 14 residues. Under the authors' procedure: Reference gene primer amplification yielded estimated nucleated cell counts. Clones were sequenced by immunoSEQ multiplex PCR, and TCRdb holds only the in-frame ones, with some missing. V and J calls and clone size come straight from that table; D and trimming were deduced from the DNA. Of roughly 190,000 clones listed, approximately 90% are singletons. V usage is TRBV15 and J usage is TRBJ2-2, with no clear D. The TCR comes from a woman aged 35 to 49 who had recovered from COVID-19. The sequencing input was peripheral blood. This chain's CDR3 is CATSRDQFTGELFF. Here the CDR3 DNA reads TGTGCCACCAGCAGAGATCAGTTCACCGGGGAGCTGTTTTTT.